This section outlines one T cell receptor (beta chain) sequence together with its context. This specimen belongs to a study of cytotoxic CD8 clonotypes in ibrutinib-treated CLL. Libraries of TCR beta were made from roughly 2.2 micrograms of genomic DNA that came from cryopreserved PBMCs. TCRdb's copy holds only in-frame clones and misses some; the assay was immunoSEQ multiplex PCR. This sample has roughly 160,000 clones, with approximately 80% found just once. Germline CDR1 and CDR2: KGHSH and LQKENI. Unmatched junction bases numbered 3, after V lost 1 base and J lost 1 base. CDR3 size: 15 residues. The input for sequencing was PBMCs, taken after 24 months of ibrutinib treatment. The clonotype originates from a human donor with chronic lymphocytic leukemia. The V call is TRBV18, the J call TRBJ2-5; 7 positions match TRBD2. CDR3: CASSPRGGPQETQYF. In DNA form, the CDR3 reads TGTGCCAGCTCACCACGGGGAGGGCCCCAAGAGACCCAGTACTTC.